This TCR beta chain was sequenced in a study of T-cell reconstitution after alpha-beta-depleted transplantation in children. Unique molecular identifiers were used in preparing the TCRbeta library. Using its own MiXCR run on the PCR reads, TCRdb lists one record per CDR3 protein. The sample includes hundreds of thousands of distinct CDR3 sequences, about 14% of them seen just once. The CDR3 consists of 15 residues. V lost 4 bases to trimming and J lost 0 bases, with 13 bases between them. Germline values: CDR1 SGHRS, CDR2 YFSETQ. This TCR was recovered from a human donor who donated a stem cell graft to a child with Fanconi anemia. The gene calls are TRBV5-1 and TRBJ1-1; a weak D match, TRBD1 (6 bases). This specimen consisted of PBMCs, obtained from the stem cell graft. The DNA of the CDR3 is TGCGCCAGCAGCCAGGGGCACCGCGTGAACACTGAAGCTTTCTTT. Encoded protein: CASSQGHRVNTEAFF.